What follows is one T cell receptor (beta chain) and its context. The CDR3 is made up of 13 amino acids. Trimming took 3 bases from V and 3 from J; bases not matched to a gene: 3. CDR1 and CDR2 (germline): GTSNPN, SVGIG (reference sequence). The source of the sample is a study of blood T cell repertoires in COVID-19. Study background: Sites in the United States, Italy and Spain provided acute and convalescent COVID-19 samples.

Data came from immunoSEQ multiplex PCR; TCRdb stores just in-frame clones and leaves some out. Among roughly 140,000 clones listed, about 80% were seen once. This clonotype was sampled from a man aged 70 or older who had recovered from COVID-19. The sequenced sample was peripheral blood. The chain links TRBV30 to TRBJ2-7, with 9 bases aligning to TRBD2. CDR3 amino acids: CAWSLSGSYEQYF. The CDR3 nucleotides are TGTGCCTGGAGCCTTAGCGGGAGCTACGAGCAGTACTTC.